The clone carrying this TCR beta chain showed up just a few times. The CDR3 spans 17 residues. CDR1 SGHNT and CDR2 YYREEE come from the germline V gene (reference sequence). Losses at the gene ends were 0 bases for V and 4 bases for J; bases not matched to a gene: 8. This record comes from a study of blood T cell repertoires in COVID-19. Study-level information: The study drew acute and convalescent COVID-19 samples from the United States, Italy and Spain. The analysed material was cDNA or gDNA that came from T cells, B-cell-depleted T cells, or PBMCs.

The authors' processing: Reference gene primer amplification in the assay estimated nucleated cell counts. The assay was immunoSEQ multiplex PCR, and TCRdb's table has in-frame clones only and misses some. That table supplies the V and J calls and clone size; D and trimming were determined from the DNA. The table shows approximately 290,000 clones, with around 88% occurring only once. This TCR was recovered from a man aged 25-45 years with acute or convalescent COVID-19. The V call is TRBV5-4, the J call TRBJ2-1; 9 positions match TRBD2. The specimen sequenced was peripheral blood. The CDR3: CASSLAPSGIKYNEQFF. CDR3 nucleotide sequence: TGTGCCAGCAGCTTGGCCCCTAGCGGGATAAAATACAATGAGCAGTTCTTC.